Shown below are 19 T cell receptor beta chains from a single sample sequenced in a study of T cells in Graves' hyperthyroidism and ophthalmopathy. Amplified regions were TCR beta CDR3 sequences from RNA transcripts. Initially, a first-round RT-PCR of the TCR CDR3 employed the HTBI primer set. TCRdb re-called the multiplex PCR reads with MiXCR, one entry per CDR3 protein. Among fewer than 600,000 distinct CDR3 sequences, under 15% were seen once, and the ten largest hold over 15%. Input material: blood. These receptors all stem from a woman aged 18-30 years with Graves' hyperthyroidism.

The rearrangement uses TRBV20-1 and TRBJ2-2, with TRBD2 matching over 8 bases. The length of the CDR3 is 14 residues. Germline loops: CDR1 DFQATT, CDR2 SNEGSKA (reference sequence). Germline trimming cut 0 bases from V and 8 bases from J; bases unmatched to any gene: 5. CDR3: CSARDRRGAGELFF. The CDR3 region has the DNA TGCAGTGCTAGAGACCGGCGGGGGGCAGGGGAGCTGTTTTTT.

A few counts support this clonotype. A single base separates this from a much larger clone, so it may be a read error. This likely comes from a read error, as the CDR3 has no conserved phenylalanine or tryptophan at its end. The chain links TRBV6-1 to TRBJ1-5, with a tentative D call TRBD1 (5 bases). Trimming pared 6 bases from V and 5 bases from J, leaving 20 bases between. Looked up from germline, CDR1 is MNHNS and CDR2 is SASEGT. The CDR3 contains 16 residues. The CDR3 region is CASSKWGREWDQPQHS. The CDR3 bases are TGTGCCAGCAGCAAGTGGGGACGGGAGTGGGATCAGCCCCAGCATTCT.

The chain links TRBV2 to TRBJ2-5, with 8 bases lining up with TRBD2. Germline assignment: CDR1 SNHLY and CDR2 FYNNEI. The CDR3 is 16 amino acids. V shed 1 base, J shed 5 bases, and the junction held 9 bases outside the gene matches. CDR3 loop: CASSEVRAGVRETQYF. CDR3 bases: TGTGCCAGCAGTGAAGTTAGAGCGGGAGTCCGGGAGACCCAGTACTTC.

This chain uses TRBV19 with TRBJ1-6; TRBD1 might be the D (5 bases). The germline V gene encodes CDR1 LNHDA and CDR2 SQIVND (reference sequence). Trimming took off 7 bases at V and 0 bases at J, with 16 bases between the two ends. This CDR3 has 17 amino acids. The CDR3 protein is CASNRGEGSSYNSPLHF. CDR3 nucleotides: TGTGCCAGTAATCGGGGTGAGGGGAGCTCCTATAATTCACCCCTCCACTTT.

This clonotype was observed a handful of times. The V gene is TRBV5-1, the J gene TRBJ2-3; D gene unclear. V shed 3 bases and J shed 1 base, with 12 bases lying between them. The CDR3 covers 15 residues. Germline V gene lookup returns CDR1 SGHRS and CDR2 YFSETQ. CDR3 coding DNA: TGCGCCAGCAGCTCAGGCCAGTCGGGCACAGATACGCAGTATTTT. Translation gives CASSSGQSGTDTQYF.

This clonotype came up many times. The chain is built from TRBV29-1 and TRBJ1-4; D might be TRBD1 (6 bases). The CDR3 sequence is 13 residues long. Germline values: CDR1 SQVTM, CDR2 ANQGSEA. Trimming took off 7 bases at V and 0 bases at J, with 9 bases between the two ends. The CDR3: CSARGTTNEKLFF. Written as DNA, the CDR3 is TGCAGCGCCAGGGGCACAACTAATGAAAAACTGTTTTTT.

This clonotype was recorded many times. The gene calls are TRBV27 and TRBJ2-5; D is perhaps TRBD1 (6 bases). The V and J ends lost 3 bases and 5 bases respectively, with 13 bases between them. The CDR3 consists of 14 residues. CDR1 and CDR2 from the germline V gene are MNHEY and SMNVEV (reference sequence). The CDR3 nucleotides read TGTGCCAGCAGTTTCAGGGGTATGGGTGAGACCCAGTACTTC. As protein: CASSFRGMGETQYF.

This clonotype has ten or more counts. This chain joins TRBV11-3 and TRBJ1-2, with 9 bases lining up with TRBD1. V lost 5 bases and J lost 0; bases outside the gene matches: 4. The CDR3 covers 15 residues. Per the germline V gene, CDR1 is SGHNT and CDR2 is YENEEA. CDR3 loop: CASSPRQGANYGYTF. The CDR3 DNA reads TGTGCCAGCAGCCCTCGACAGGGGGCTAACTATGGCTACACCTTC.

This clonotype was counted many times. This rearrangement joins TRBV19 to TRBJ2-5; 7 nucleotides align to TRBD1. CDR3 size: 13 residues. Per germline, CDR1 LNHDA and CDR2 SQIVND (reference sequence). Trimming removed 10 bases from V and 8 bases from J; junction bases left unmatched: 13. CDR3 in amino acids: CATEGQVKRTQYF. The CDR3 nucleotides are TGTGCCACCGAAGGACAGGTCAAGAGAACCCAGTACTTC.

This clonotype was counted at least ten times. V and J are TRBV12-3 or TRBV12-4 and TRBJ1-1; D unresolved. CDR3 length equals 15 residues. V was cut by 7 bases and J by 0 bases, with 15 bases left in between. CDR3 sequence (DNA): TGTGCCAGCAATACCTTGAGACATTTGAACACTGAAGCTTTCTTT. Translating it yields CASNTLRHLNTEAFF.

This clonotype appeared a few times. The chain joins TRBV7-2 to TRBJ1-5; no definite D call. Trimming took 2 bases from V and 3 from J, leaving 5 bases between them. This CDR3 is 13 amino acids long. CDR1 and CDR2 from the germline V gene are SGHTA and FQGNSA. CDR3 amino acids: CASSLWDNQPQHF. In nucleotides, the CDR3 is TGTGCCAGCAGCTTATGGGACAATCAGCCCCAGCATTTT.

The chain employs TRBV5-1 and TRBJ1-2, with TRBD1 as a possible D gene (5 bases). The CDR3 loop spans 15 amino acids. Trimming removed 4 bases at V and 1 base at J, with 14 bases between. Germline-derived CDR1 and CDR2 are SGHRS and YFSETQ. CDR3 DNA sequence: TGCGCCAGCAGCGAGGGACGATTCCTTAACTATGGCTACACCTTC. Its protein is CASSEGRFLNYGYTF.

This clonotype was found many times. This chain joins TRBV2 and TRBJ1-1; 8 positions match TRBD1. Germline V gene lookup returns CDR1 SNHLY and CDR2 FYNNEI. The V segment lost 5 bases and the J segment 4 bases; nucleotides outside the gene matches: 6. The CDR3 runs 14 residues. The CDR3 bases are TGTGCCAGCAGTTGGACAGGGACTGGCACTGAAGCTTTCTTT. Translating it yields CASSWTGTGTEAFF.

V usage is TRBV6-2 or TRBV6-3 and J usage is TRBJ2-3; the match to TRBD2 covers 8 bases. Unmatched junction bases numbered 5, after V lost 7 bases and J lost 5 bases. CDR3 length: 13 amino acids. From germline, CDR1 is MNHEY and CDR2 SVGEGT. The CDR3 DNA is TGTGCCAGCACCGGGACTAGGAGAGATACGCAGTATTTT. Its translation is CASTGTRRDTQYF.

V and J are TRBV20-1 and TRBJ2-3, with D perhaps TRBD2 (6 bases). The CDR3 is 13 residues long. The germline CDR1 and CDR2 sequences are DFQATT and SNEGSKA (reference sequence). The germline V and J ends were trimmed by 5 bases and 2 bases, with 11 bases remaining between them. The CDR3 protein is CSAGRGVTDTQYF. CDR3 sequence (DNA): TGCAGTGCTGGTCGCGGGGTCACAGATACGCAGTATTTT.

This clonotype occurred many times. The gene calls are TRBV19 and TRBJ1-1; D ambiguous. V was shortened by 5 bases and J by 5 bases, with 18 bases between the two germline ends. CDR1 LNHDA and CDR2 SQIVND come from the germline V gene (reference sequence). This CDR3 region has 15 residues. The DNA of the CDR3 is TGTGCCAGTAGTGACCGCCACGCCCGCGGGACTGAAGCTTTCTTT. Its protein is CASSDRHARGTEAFF.

This clonotype was seen repeatedly, ten times or more. CDR3: CASLGGIGDEQFF. CDR3 coding DNA: TGTGCCAGCCTAGGCGGGATTGGAGATGAGCAGTTCTTC. The chain links TRBV2 to TRBJ2-1; a weak D match, TRBD2 (6 bases). The CDR3 runs 13 residues. The germline V gene has CDR1 SNHLY and CDR2 FYNNEI. V was pared by 8 bases and J by 8 bases, with 16 bases between.

The chain carries TRBV16 and TRBJ2-5; D unresolved. Trimming left V 0 bases short and J 3 bases short, with 11 bases between. CDR3 length: 15 residues. Per the germline V gene, CDR1 is KGHSY and CDR2 is FQNENV. CDR3 in amino acids: CASSQSVGRKETQYF. As DNA, the CDR3 is TGTGCCAGCAGCCAATCGGTCGGACGTAAAGAGACCCAGTACTTC.

In this sample, this clonotype turned up many times. The V call is TRBV6-1, the J call TRBJ2-1, with D maybe TRBD2 (5 bases). Trimming stripped 5 bases from V and 0 bases from J, with 14 bases between. The CDR3 consists of 16 residues. Per the germline V gene, CDR1 is MNHNS and CDR2 is SASEGT. The CDR3: CASSRSDLNSYNEQFF. Here the CDR3 DNA reads TGTGCCAGCAGTAGATCGGACTTGAACTCCTACAATGAGCAGTTCTTC.